This TCR beta chain was found in a study of T cells in Graves' hyperthyroidism and ophthalmopathy. TCR beta CDR3 regions were amplified from RNA transcripts. Using the HTBI primer set, a first-round RT-PCR was run on the TCR CDR3. TCRdb re-derived calls from the multiplex PCR reads in MiXCR, one entry per CDR3 protein. This repertoire shows 490,000 or so distinct CDR3 sequences, 46% found once; its top ten account for about two fifths. The V gene's germline CDR1 is SGHTA and CDR2 FQGNSA. The CDR3 spans 15 residues. Deletions cut 5 bases from V and 11 bases from J, with 24 bases between. Sequenced sample: peripheral blood or thyroid tissue (not recorded which). This TCR derives from an adult woman with Graves' disease, either hyperthyroidism or ophthalmopathy (not recorded which). The chain combines TRBV7-2 with TRBJ1-2; D might be TRBD1 (6 bases). The CDR3 nucleotides read TGTGCCAGCAGCGTGACTAGTAAGACAGGCAGCGGTTACACCTTC. Translation: CASSVTSKTGSGYTF. Full variable domain (rest looked up from reference TRBV7-2 and TRBJ1-2): GAGVSQSPSNKVTEKGKDVELRCDPISGHTALYWYRQSLGQGLEFLIYFQGNSAPDKSGLPSDRFSAERTGGSVSTLTIQRTQQEDSAVYLCASSVTSKTGSGYTFGSGTRLTVV.